The source of this TCR beta chain is a study of blood T cell repertoires in COVID-19. The wider study: COVID-19 samples collected from the United States, Italy and Spain covered acute and convalescent phases.

Original handling: Reference gene primers were amplified, and this amplification served to estimate nucleated cell counts. Measured with immunoSEQ multiplex PCR; TCRdb has only the in-frame clones, and not every one. V and J calls and clone size come straight from that table; D and trimming were deduced from the DNA. The sample yields some 250,000 clones, roughly 80% seen once. Germline V gives CDR1 MNHNS, CDR2 SASEGT. Trimming stripped 0 bases from V and 3 bases from J, with 21 bases between. The CDR3 is 18 amino acids. The sample comprised peripheral blood. The TCR was taken from a woman of 80 years or more with acute or convalescent COVID-19. V gene TRBV6-1 combines with J gene TRBJ2-7; a possible D gene is TRBD2 (6 bases). The CDR3 bases are TGTGCCAGCAGTGAAGCGCTTGGGTGGGGACTGGATGTCTACGAGCAGTACTTC. It yields the protein CASSEALGWGLDVYEQYF.